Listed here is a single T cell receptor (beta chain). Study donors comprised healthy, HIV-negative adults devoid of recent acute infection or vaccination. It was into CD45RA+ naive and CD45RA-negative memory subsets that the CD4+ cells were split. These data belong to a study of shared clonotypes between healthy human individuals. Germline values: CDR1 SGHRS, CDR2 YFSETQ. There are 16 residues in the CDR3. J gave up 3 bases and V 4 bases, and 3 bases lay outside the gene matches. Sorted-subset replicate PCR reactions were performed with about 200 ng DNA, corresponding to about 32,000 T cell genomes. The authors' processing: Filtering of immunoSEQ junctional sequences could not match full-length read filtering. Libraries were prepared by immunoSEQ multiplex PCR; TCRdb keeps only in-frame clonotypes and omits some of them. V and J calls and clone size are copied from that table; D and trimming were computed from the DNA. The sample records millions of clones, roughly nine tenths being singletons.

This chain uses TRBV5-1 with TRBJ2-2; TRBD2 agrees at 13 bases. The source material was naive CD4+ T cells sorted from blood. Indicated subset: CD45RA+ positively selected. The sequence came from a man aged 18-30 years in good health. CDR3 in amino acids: CASSLTSGGDTGELFF. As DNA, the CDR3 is TGCGCCAGCAGCCTTACTAGCGGGGGGGACACCGGGGAGCTGTTTTTT.